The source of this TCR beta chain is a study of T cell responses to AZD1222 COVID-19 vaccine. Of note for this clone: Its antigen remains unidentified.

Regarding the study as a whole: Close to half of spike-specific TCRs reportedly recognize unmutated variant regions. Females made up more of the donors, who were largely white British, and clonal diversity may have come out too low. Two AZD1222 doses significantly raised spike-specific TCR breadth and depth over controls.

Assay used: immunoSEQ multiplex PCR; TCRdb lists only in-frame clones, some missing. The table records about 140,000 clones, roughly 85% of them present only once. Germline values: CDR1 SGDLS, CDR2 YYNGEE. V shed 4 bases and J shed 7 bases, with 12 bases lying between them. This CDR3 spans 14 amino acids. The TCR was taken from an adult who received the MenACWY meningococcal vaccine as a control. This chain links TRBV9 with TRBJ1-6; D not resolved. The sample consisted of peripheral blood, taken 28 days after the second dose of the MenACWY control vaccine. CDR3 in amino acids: CASSNAPGNSPLHF. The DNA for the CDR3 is TGTGCCAGCAGCAATGCGCCCGGCAATTCACCCCTCCACTTT.